This TCR beta chain came from a study of control samples from healthy donors and cancer patients. Trimming stripped 1 base from V and 2 bases from J, with 12 bases between. Germline V gives CDR1 GTSNPN, CDR2 SVGIG (reference sequence). The CDR3 has 14 amino acids. The assay was immunoSEQ multiplex PCR, and TCRdb's table has in-frame clones only and misses some. The sample shows roughly 40,000 clones, approximately 87% of them seen only once. The sequenced sample was blood. The clonotype comes from a man aged 55 to 70 in good health. This rearrangement joins TRBV30 to TRBJ2-7; a possible D gene is TRBD2 (6 bases). The CDR3 DNA reads TGTGCCTGGAGTGGGGCAGGGAGGACCTACGAGCAGTACTTC. Protein product: CAWSGAGRTYEQYF.